Reported below is one T cell receptor (beta chain). Germline assignment: CDR1 SGHRS and CDR2 YFSETQ. Between the trimmed V and J ends, which lost 2 bases and 2 bases, there was a span of 4 bases. This CDR3 contains 12 residues. Each PCR received spiked synthetic TCR analog templates. The method was immunoSEQ multiplex PCR; TCRdb's version includes in-frame clones alone and lacks a portion of them. Altogether roughly 120,000 clones are present, roughly 91% being singletons, with the ten largest covering about 1.8%. Time point in this sample: peripheral blood 6 weeks after treatment start. Pretreatment and on-treatment samples were taken, numbering 1 to 8 per patient. This record belongs to a study of PD-L1 blockade in urothelial cancer. Study background: Atezolizumab, begun by patients in about 2014, was given at 1,200 mg intravenously every 3 weeks.

The material sequenced was PBMCs, taken around atezolizumab (anti-PD-L1) treatment. The clonotype was recovered from a man between 60 and 70 years old with urothelial cancer. The rearrangement uses TRBV5-1 and TRBJ1-1; D not certain. CDR3 loop: CASSFGNTEAFF. CDR3 DNA sequence: TGCGCCAGCAGCTTCGGTAACACTGAAGCTTTCTTT. Using reference TRBV5-1 and TRBJ1-1 for the parts outside the CDR3, the full variable domain is KAGVTQTPRYLIKTRGQQVTLSCSPISGHRSVSWYQQTPGQGLQFLFEYFSETQRNKGNFPGRFSGRQFSNSRSEMNVSTLELGDSALYLCASSFGNTEAFFGQGTRLTVV.